This TCR beta chain was identified during a study of T cell repertoires in cytomegalovirus infection. About the research overall: Public TCR beta signatures indicated both CMV infection and matching HLA type. Study outcomes and limitations: The study found HLA-C-restricted CMV-specific TCR beta clonotypes dominating the ex vivo response. CMV carriers having the relevant HLA were flagged by cumulative public TCR beta family frequency.

TCRdb fed the reads into MiXCR, producing one record per CDR3 protein. The profile shows about 530,000 distinct CDR3 sequences, 26% of them singletons. Note on this clonotype: Its antigen is still unknown.

Germline CDR1 SGHDT, CDR2 YYEEEE. This CDR3 is 15 amino acids long. Trimming removed 6 bases from V and 7 bases from J; junction bases left unmatched: 10. Sequenced: PBMCs. This TCR was sampled from a human donor in good health (CMV status not recorded). Some clones in this sample may be carry-over from other donors' samples. The genes are TRBV5-6 and TRBJ2-1; 10 bases are a match to TRBD2. The CDR3, as DNA: TGTGCCAGCATCGAAGCGGGAGGGCCGTTGAATGAGCAGTTCTTC. Protein product: CASIEAGGPLNEQFF.